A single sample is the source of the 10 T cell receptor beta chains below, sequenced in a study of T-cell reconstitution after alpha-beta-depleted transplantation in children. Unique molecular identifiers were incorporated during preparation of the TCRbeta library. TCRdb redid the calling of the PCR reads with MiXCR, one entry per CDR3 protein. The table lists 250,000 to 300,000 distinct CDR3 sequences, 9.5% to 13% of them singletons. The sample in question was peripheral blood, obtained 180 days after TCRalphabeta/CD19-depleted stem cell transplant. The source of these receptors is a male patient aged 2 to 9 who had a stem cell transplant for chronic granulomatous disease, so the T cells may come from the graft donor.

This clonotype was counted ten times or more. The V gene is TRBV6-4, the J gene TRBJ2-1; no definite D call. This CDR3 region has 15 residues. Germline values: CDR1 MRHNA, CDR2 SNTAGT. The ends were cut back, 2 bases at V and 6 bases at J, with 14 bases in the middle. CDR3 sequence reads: CASSDRVDGRNEQFF. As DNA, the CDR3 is TGTGCCAGCAGTGACCGGGTCGACGGCCGCAATGAGCAGTTCTTC.

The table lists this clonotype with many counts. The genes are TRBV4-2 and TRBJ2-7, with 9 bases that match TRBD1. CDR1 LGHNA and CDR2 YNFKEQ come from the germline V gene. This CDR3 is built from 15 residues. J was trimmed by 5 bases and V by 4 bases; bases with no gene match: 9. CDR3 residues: CASSRGTGSSDEQYF. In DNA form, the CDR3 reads TGTGCCAGCAGCCGAGGGACAGGGTCGAGCGACGAGCAGTACTTC.

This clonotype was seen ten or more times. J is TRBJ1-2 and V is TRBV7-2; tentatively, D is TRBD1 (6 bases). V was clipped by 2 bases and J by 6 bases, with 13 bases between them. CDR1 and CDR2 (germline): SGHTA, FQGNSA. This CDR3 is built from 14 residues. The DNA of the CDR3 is TGTGCCAGCAGCTTACGGCGGGACATCCATGGCTACACCTTC. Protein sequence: CASSLRRDIHGYTF.

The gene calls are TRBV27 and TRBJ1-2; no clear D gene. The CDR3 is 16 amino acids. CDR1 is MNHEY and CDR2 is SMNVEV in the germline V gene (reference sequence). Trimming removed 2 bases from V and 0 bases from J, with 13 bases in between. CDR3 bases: TGTGCCAGCAGTTTAAGTCCATCAACGGCTAACTATGGCTACACCTTC. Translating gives CASSLSPSTANYGYTF.

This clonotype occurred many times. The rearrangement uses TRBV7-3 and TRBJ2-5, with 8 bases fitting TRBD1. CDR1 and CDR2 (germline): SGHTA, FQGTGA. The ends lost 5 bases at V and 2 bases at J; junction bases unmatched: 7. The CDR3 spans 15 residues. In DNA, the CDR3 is TGTGCCAGCAGCCTCGGACAGGGCTTTCAAGAGACCCAGTACTTC. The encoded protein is CASSLGQGFQETQYF.

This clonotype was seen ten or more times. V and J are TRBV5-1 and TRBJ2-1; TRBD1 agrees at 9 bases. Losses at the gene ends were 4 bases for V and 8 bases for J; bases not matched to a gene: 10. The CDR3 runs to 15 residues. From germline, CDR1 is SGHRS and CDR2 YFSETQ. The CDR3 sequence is CASSPGDRVRHEQFF. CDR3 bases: TGCGCCAGCAGCCCGGGGGACAGGGTAAGACATGAGCAGTTCTTC.

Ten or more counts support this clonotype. The CDR3 protein is CASSRPGVSGRTDTQYF. Written as DNA, the CDR3 is TGTGCCAGCAGCCGACCCGGAGTTAGCGGGAGGACTGATACGCAGTATTTT. The chain links TRBV7-8 to TRBJ2-3, with 10 bases that match TRBD2. V was pared by 5 bases and J by 6 bases, with 14 bases of the junction left unmatched. This CDR3 comprises 17 residues. The germline gives CDR1 SGHVS, CDR2 FQNEAQ.

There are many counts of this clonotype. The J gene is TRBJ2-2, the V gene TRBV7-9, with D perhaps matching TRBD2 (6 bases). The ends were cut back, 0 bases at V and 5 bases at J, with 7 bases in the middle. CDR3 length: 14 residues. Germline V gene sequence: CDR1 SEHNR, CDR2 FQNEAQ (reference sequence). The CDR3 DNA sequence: TGTGCCAGCAGCTTAGCGCGGGGAACCGGGGAGCTGTTTTTT. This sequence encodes CASSLARGTGELFF.

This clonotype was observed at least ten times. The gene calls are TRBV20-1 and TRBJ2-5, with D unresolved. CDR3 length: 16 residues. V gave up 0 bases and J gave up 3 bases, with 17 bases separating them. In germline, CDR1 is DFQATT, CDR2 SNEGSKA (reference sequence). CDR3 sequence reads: CSARDAVWYGKETQYF. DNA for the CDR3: TGCAGTGCTAGAGATGCTGTTTGGTATGGTAAAGAGACCCAGTACTTC.

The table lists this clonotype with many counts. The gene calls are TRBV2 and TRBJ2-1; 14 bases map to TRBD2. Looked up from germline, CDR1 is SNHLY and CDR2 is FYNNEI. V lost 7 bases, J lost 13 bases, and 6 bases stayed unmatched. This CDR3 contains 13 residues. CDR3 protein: CASTLTSGRGQFF. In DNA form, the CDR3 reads TGTGCCAGCACCCTGACTAGCGGGAGGGGCCAGTTCTTC.